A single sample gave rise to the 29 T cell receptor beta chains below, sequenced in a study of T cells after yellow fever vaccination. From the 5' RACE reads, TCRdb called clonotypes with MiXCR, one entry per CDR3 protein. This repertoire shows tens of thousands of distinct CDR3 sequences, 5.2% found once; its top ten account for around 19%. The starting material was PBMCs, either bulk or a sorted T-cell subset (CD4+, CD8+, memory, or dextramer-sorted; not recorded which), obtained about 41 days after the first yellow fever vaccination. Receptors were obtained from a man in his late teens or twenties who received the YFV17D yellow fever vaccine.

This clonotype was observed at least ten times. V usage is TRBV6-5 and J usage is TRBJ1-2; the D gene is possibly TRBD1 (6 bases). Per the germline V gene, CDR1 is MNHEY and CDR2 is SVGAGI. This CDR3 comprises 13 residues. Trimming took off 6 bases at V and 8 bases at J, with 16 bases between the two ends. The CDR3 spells CASSLTGFYGYTF. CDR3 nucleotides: TGTGCCAGCAGCTTAACAGGGTTTTACGGCTACACCTTC.

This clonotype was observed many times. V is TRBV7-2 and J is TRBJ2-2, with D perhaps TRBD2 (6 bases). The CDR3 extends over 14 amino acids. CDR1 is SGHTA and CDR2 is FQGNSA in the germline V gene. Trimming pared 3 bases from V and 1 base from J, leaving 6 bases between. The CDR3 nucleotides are TGTGCCAGCAGCTTTAGCGGGAACACCGGGGAGCTGTTTTTT. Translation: CASSFSGNTGELFF.

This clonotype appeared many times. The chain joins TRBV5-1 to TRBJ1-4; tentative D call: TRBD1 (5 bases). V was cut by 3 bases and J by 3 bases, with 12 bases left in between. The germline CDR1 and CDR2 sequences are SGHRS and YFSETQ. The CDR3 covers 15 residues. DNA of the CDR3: TGCGCCAGCAGCTCTCAGGGTACAGCTAATGAAAAACTGTTTTTT. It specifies CASSSQGTANEKLFF.

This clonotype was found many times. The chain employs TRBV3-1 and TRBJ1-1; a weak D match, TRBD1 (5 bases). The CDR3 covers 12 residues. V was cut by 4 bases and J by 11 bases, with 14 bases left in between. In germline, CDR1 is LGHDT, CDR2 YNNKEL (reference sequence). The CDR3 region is CASSPRGRRAFF. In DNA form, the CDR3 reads TGTGCCAGCAGCCCCCGGGGCAGGAGGGCTTTCTTT.

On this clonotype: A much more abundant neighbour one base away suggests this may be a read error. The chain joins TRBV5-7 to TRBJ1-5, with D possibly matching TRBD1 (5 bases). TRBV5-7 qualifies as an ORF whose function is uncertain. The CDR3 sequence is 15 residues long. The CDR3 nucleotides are TGTGCCATCAGCTGGGGGGTCGGGGGGGATCAGCCCCAGCATTTT. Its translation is CAISWGVGGDQPQHF.

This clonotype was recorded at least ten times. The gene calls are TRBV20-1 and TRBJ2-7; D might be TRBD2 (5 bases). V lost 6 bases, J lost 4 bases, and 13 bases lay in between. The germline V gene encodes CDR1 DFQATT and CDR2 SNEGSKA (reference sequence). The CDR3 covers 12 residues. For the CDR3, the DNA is TGCAGTGCCGAGGGTTCCGGGTACGAGCAGTACGTC. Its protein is CSAEGSGYEQYV.

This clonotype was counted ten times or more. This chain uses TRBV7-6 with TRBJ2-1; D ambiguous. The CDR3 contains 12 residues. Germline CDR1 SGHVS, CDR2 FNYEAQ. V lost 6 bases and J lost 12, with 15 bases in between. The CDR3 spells CASSHPSGGQFF. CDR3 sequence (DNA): TGTGCCAGCAGTCATCCCTCGGGTGGGCAGTTCTTC.

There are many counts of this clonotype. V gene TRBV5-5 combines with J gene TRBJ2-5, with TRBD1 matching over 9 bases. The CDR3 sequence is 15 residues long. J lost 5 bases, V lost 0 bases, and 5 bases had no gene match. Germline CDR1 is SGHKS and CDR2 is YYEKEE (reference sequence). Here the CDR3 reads CASSLEGTGSETQYF. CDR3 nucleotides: TGTGCCAGCAGCTTGGAAGGGACAGGGTCCGAGACCCAGTACTTC.

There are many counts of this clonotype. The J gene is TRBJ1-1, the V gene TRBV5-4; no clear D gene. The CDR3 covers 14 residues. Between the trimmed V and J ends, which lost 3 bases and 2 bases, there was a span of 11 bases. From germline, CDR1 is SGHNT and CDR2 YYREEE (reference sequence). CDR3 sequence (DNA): TGTGCCAGCAGCTCCCTCGGGATAAACACTGAAGCTTTCTTT. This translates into CASSSLGINTEAFF.

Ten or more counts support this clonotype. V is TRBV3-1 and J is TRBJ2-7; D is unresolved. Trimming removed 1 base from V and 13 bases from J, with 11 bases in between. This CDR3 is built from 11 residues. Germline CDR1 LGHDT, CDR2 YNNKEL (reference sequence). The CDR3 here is CASSQAAVFYF. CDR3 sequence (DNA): TGTGCCAGCAGCCAAGCCGCAGTTTTCTACTTC.

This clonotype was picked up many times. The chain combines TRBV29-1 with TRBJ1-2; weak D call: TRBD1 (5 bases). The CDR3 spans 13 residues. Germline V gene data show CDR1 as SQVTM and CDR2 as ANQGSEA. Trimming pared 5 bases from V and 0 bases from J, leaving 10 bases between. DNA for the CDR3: TGCAGCGTTTGGGACGCGACTAACTATGGCTACACCTTC. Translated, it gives CSVWDATNYGYTF. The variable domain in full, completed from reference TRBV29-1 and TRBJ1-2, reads SAVISQKPSRDICQRGTSLTIQCQVDSQVTMMFWYRQQPGQSLTLIATANQGSEATYESGFVIDKFPISRPNLTFSTLTVSNMSPEDSSIYLCSVWDATNYGYTFGSGTRLTVV.

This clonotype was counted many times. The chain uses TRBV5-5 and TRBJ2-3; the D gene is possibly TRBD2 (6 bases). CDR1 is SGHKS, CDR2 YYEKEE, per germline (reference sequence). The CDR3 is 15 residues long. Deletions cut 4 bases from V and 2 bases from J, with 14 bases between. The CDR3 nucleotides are TGTGCCAGCAGCATACCTCGGGGGACCACAGATACGCAGTATTTT. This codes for CASSIPRGTTDTQYF.

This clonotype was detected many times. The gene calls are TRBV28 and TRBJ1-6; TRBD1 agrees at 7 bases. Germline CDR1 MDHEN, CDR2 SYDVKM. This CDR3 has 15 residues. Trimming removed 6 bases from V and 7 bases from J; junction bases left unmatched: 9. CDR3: CASSYRGQYNSPLHF. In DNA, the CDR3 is TGTGCCAGCAGCTACCGGGGACAGTACAATTCACCCCTCCACTTT.

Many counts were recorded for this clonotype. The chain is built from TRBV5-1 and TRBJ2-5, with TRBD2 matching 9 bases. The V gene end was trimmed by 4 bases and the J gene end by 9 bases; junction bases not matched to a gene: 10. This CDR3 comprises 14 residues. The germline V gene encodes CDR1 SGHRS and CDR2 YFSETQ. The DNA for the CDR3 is TGCGCCAGCAGCACCGGACTAGCGCGGACGCCCCAGTACTTC. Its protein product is CASSTGLARTPQYF.

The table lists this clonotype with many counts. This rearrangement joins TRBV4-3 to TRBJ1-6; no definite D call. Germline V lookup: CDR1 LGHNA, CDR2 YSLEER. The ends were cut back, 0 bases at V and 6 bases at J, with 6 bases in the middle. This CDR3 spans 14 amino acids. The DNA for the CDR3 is TGCGCCAGCAGCCAAGAAATCCGTAATTCACCCCTCCACTTT. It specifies CASSQEIRNSPLHF.

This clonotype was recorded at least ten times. As DNA, the CDR3 is TGTGCCAGCAGTGAAGCTGGACGGGGCTGGGGAGAACTGTTTTTT. It yields the protein CASSEAGRGWGELFF. The chain carries TRBV2 and TRBJ1-4; a weak D match, TRBD1 (5 bases). Trimming cost V 0 bases and J 12 bases, with 17 bases left between them. CDR1 is SNHLY, CDR2 FYNNEI, per germline. The CDR3 consists of 15 residues. The whole variable domain, remainder taken from reference TRBV2 and TRBJ1-4, is EPEVTQTPSHQVTQMGQEVILRCVPISNHLYFYWYRQILGQKVEFLVSFYNNEISEKSEIFDDQFSVERPDGSNFTLKIRSTKLEDSAMYFCASSEAGRGWGELFFGSGTQLSVL.

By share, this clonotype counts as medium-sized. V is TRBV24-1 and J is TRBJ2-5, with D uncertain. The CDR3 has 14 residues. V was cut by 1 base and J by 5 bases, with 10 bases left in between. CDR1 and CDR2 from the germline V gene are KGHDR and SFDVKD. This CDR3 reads CATSDFRTVETQYF. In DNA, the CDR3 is TGTGCCACCAGTGATTTCCGGACCGTGGAGACCCAGTACTTC.

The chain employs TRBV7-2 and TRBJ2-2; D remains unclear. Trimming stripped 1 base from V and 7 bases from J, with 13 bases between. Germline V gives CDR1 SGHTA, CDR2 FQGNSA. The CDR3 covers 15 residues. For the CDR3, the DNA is TGTGCCAGCAGCTTAGGTCGGGCCAACCTCGGGGAGCTGTTTTTT. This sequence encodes CASSLGRANLGELFF.

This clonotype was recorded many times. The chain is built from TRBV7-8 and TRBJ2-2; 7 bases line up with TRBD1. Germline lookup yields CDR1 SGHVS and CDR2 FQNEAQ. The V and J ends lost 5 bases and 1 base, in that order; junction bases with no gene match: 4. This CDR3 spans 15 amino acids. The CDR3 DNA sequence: TGTGCCAGCAGCCCACAGGGGATGAACACCGGGGAGCTGTTTTTT. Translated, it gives CASSPQGMNTGELFF.

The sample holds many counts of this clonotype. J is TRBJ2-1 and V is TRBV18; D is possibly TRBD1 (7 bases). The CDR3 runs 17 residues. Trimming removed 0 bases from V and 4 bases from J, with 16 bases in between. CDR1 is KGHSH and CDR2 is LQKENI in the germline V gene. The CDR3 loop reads CASSPPWRDSGYNEQFF. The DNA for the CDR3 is TGTGCCAGCTCACCACCGTGGCGGGACAGTGGATACAATGAGCAGTTCTTC.

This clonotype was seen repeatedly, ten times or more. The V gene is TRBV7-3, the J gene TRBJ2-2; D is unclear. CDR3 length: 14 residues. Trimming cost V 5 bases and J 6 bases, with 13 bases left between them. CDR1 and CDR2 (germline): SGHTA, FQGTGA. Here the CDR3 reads CASSPQQPPGELFF. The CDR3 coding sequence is TGTGCCAGCAGCCCCCAACAGCCCCCCGGGGAGCTGTTTTTT.

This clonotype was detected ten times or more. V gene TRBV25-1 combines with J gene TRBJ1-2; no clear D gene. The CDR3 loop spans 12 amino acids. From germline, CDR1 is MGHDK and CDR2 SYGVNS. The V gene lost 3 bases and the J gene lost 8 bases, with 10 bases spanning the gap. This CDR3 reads CASSDDREGYTF. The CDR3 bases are TGTGCCAGCAGTGATGACCGGGAGGGCTACACCTTC.

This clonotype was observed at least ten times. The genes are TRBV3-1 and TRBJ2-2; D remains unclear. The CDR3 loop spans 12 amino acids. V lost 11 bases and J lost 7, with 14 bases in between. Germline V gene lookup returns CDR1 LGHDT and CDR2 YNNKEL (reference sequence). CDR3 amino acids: CASRPPHGELFF. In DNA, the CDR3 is TGTGCCTCCCGTCCCCCTCACGGGGAGCTGTTTTTT. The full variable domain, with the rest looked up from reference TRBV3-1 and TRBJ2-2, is DTAVSQTPKYLVTQMGNDKSIKCEQNLGHDTMYWYKQDSKKFLKIMFSYNNKELIINETVPNRFSPKSPDKAHLNLHINSLELGDSAVYFCASRPPHGELFFGEGSRLTVL.

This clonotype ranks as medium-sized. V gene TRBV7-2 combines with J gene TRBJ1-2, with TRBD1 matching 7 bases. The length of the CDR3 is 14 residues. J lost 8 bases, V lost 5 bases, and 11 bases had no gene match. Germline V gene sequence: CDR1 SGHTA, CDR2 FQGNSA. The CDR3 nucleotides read TGTGCCAGCAGCCCCGGGACAGATGGGGGCGGCTACACCTTC. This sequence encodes CASSPGTDGGGYTF.

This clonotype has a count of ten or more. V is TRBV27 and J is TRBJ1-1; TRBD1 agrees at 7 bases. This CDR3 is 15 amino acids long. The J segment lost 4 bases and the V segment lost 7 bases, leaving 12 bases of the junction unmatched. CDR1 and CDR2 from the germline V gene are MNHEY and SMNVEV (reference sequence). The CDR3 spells CASTKGRQGGTEAFF. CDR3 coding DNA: TGTGCCAGCACAAAGGGTCGACAGGGAGGCACTGAAGCTTTCTTT.

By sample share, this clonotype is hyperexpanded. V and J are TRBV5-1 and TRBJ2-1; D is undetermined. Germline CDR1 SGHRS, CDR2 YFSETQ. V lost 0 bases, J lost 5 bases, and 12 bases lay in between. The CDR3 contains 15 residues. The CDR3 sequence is CASSLDEPTDNEQFF. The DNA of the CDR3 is TGCGCCAGCAGCTTGGACGAGCCTACCGACAATGAGCAGTTCTTC.

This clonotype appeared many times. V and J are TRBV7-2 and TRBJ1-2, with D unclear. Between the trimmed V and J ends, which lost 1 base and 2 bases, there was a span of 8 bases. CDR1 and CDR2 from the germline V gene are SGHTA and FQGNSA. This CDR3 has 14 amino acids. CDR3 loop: CASSLVVKNYGYTF. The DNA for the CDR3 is TGTGCCAGCAGCTTAGTTGTCAAAAACTATGGCTACACCTTC. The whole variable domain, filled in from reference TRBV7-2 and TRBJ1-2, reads GAGVSQSPSNKVTEKGKDVELRCDPISGHTALYWYRQSLGQGLEFLIYFQGNSAPDKSGLPSDRFSAERTGGSVSTLTIQRTQQEDSAVYLCASSLVVKNYGYTFGSGTRLTVV.

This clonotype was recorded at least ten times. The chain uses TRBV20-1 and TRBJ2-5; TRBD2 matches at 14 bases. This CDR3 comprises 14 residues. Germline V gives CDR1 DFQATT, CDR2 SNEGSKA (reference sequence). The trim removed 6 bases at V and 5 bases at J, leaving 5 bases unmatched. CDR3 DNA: TGCAGTGCGACTAGCGGGGGGGCAGGGGAGACCCAGTACTTC. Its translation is CSATSGGAGETQYF.

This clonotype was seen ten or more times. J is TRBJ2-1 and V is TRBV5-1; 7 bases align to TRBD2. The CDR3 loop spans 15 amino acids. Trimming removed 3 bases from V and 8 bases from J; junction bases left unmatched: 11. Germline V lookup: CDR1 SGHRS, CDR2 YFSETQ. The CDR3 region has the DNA TGCGCCAGCAGCTCTCAGGTGGCTGGGGGGGATGAGCAGTTCTTC. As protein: CASSSQVAGGDEQFF.